These 6 T cell receptor beta chains originate from one sample sequenced in a study of T-cell memory formation after mild COVID-19. TCRdb re-derived calls from the 5' RACE reads in MiXCR, one entry per CDR3 protein. The data show over 400,000 distinct CDR3 sequences, with about 22% seen just once and around 14% held by the top ten. The sample comprised PBMCs or a T cell subset sorted from them (not recorded which). Receptors originate from an adult woman who had mild COVID-19 (a few samples of this study predate the infection). Cell type and time point are not known.

The table lists this clonotype with many counts. This chain connects TRBV7-2 to TRBJ2-1, with TRBD2 matching 7 bases. This CDR3 has 14 amino acids. V dropped 1 base and J dropped 9; count of bases not matched to a gene: 6. Looked up from germline, CDR1 is SGHTA and CDR2 is FQGNSA. CDR3 in DNA: TGTGCCAGCAGCTTAGGACTAGCTAATTTTGAGCAGTTCTTC. This translates into CASSLGLANFEQFF.

J is TRBJ1-1 and V is TRBV25-1; TRBD1 aligns across 12 bases. Germline loops: CDR1 MGHDK, CDR2 SYGVNS. J was trimmed by 0 bases and V by 3 bases; bases with no gene match: 2. The CDR3 consists of 16 residues. The CDR3 DNA reads as TGTGCCAGCAGTGACCGGGACAGGGGGCTGAACACTGAAGCTTTCTTT. Encoded protein: CASSDRDRGLNTEAFF.

The V call is TRBV20-1, the J call TRBJ1-5; 12 bases are a match to TRBD1. This CDR3 is 16 amino acids long. Trimming at V came to 1 base and at J to 6 bases, leaving 7 bases not matched to a gene. Germline lookup yields CDR1 DFQATT and CDR2 SNEGSKA (reference sequence). In DNA, the CDR3 is TGCAGTGCTAGAGTGGGACAGGGGGCTAGGGGTCAGCCCCAGCATTTT. Its protein product is CSARVGQGARGQPQHF.

This clonotype was seen repeatedly, ten times or more. The chain joins TRBV29-1 to TRBJ2-3, with 10 bases identical to TRBD2. Looked up from germline, CDR1 is SQVTM and CDR2 is ANQGSEA. The CDR3 is 13 amino acids. The junction had 5 bases not matched to a gene; V was cut back by 3 bases and J by 8 bases. The CDR3 sequence: CSVELAGVGTQYF. In DNA, the CDR3 is TGCAGCGTTGAGCTAGCGGGAGTAGGTACGCAGTATTTT.

The chain carries TRBV23-1 and TRBJ2-7; D uncertain. TRBV23-1 is identified as an open reading frame with a role that is uncertain. V was pared by 1 base and J by 3 bases, with 13 bases between. This CDR3 region has 15 residues. The CDR3: CASSQFAHTSYEQYF. In DNA form, the CDR3 reads TGCGCCAGCAGTCAATTCGCACACACGAGCTACGAGCAGTACTTC.

The genes are TRBV4-1 and TRBJ2-2; 10 positions agree with TRBD2. CDR3 length: 17 amino acids. Germline V gives CDR1 MGHRA, CDR2 YSYEKL. V dropped 4 bases and J dropped 5; count of bases not matched to a gene: 10. Here the CDR3 DNA reads TGCGCCAGCAGCCTCCTAGCGGGGGCGACCGTGACCGGGGAGCTGTTTTTT. This translates into CASSLLAGATVTGELFF.